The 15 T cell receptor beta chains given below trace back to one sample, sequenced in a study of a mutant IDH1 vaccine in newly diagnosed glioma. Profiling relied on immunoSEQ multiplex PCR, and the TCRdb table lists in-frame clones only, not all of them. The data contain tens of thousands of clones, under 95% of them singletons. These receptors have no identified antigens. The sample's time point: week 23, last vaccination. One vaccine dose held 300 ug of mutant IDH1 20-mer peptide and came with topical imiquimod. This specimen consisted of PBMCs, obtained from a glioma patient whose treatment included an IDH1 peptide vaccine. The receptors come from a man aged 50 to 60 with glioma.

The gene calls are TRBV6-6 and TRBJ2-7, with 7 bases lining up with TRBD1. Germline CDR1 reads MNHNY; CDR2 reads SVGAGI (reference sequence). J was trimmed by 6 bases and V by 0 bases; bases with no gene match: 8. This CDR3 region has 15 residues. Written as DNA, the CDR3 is TGTGCCAGCAGTTACTCGGAGACAGGGCTCGGCGAGCAGTACTTC. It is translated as CASSYSETGLGEQYF.

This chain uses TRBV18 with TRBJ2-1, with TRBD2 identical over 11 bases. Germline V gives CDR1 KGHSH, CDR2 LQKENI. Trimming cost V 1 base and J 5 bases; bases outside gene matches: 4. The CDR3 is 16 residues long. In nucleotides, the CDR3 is TGTGCCAGCTCACCACTAGCGGGAGGGCCTGACAATGAGCAGTTCTTC. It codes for CASSPLAGGPDNEQFF.

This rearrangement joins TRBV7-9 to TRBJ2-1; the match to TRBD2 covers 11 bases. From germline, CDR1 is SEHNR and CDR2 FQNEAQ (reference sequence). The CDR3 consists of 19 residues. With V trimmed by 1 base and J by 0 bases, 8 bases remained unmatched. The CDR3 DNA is TGTGCCAGCAGCTTAGGGGGGTCGACTAGCGGGATCTCCTACAATGAGCAGTTCTTC. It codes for CASSLGGSTSGISYNEQFF.

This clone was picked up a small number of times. The CDR3 nucleotides read TGTGCCTGGAGTGGGACGGGACAGGGATCCCACGAGCAGTACTTC. Amino acids: CAWSGTGQGSHEQYF. This chain joins TRBV30 and TRBJ2-7; 9 bases match TRBD1. This CDR3 contains 15 residues. CDR1 GTSNPN and CDR2 SVGIG come from the germline V gene (reference sequence). J gave up 5 bases and V 1 base, and 9 bases lay outside the gene matches. The variable domain in full, completed from reference TRBV30 and TRBJ2-7, reads SQTIHQWPATLVQPVGSPLSLECTVEGTSNPNLYWYRQAAGRGLQLLFYSVGIGQISSEVPQNLSASRPQDRQFILSSKKLLLSDSGFYLCAWSGTGQGSHEQYFGPGTRLTVT.

CDR3 nucleotides: TGTGCCAGCAGAAGGAGCATGAACACTGAAGCTTTCTTT. Translating gives CASRRSMNTEAFF. The V call is TRBV6-6, the J call TRBJ1-1; D remains unclear. Trimming took off 6 bases at V and 0 bases at J, with 8 bases between the two ends. The CDR3 runs to 13 residues. Germline assignment: CDR1 MNHNY and CDR2 SVGAGI (reference sequence).

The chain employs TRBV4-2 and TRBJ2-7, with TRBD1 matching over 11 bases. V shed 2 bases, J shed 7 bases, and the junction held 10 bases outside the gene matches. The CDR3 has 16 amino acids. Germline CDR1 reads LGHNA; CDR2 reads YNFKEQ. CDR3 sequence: CASSQPGTGGLQEQYF. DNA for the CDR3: TGTGCCAGCAGCCAACCAGGGACAGGGGGACTACAGGAGCAGTACTTC.

The CDR3 loop reads CAISPGLAGLYEQYF. The CDR3 DNA is TGTGCCATCAGCCCGGGACTAGCGGGACTCTACGAGCAGTACTTC. The gene calls are TRBV10-3 and TRBJ2-7, with 13 bases fitting TRBD2. Germline assignment: CDR1 ENHRY and CDR2 SYGVKD. This CDR3 comprises 15 residues. J was trimmed by 3 bases and V by 6 bases; bases with no gene match: 5.

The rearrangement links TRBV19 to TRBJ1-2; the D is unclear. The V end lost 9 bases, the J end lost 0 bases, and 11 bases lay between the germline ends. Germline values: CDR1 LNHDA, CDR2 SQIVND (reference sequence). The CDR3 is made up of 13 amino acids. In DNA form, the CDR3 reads TGTGCCAGCTCCTTCCAAGCTAACTATGGCTACACCTTC. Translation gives CASSFQANYGYTF. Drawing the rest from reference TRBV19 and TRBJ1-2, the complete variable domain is DGGITQSPKYLFRKEGQNVTLSCEQNLNHDAMYWYRQDPGQGLRLIYYSQIVNDFQKGDIAEGYSVSREKKESFPLTVTSAQKNPTAFYLCASSFQANYGYTFGSGTRLTVV.

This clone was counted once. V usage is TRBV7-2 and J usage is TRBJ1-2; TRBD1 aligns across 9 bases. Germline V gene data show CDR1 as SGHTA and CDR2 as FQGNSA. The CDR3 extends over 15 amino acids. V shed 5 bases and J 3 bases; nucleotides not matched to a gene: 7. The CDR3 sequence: CASSLRTGEDYGYTF. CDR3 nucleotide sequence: TGTGCCAGCAGCCTACGGACAGGGGAGGACTATGGCTACACCTTC.

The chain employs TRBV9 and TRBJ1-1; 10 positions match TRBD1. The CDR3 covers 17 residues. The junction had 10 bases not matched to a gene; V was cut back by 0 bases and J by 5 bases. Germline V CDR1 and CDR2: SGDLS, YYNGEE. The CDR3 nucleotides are TGTGCCAGCAGCGTAGCCGGGACAGGGGTCCGAGGTACTGAAGCTTTCTTT. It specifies CASSVAGTGVRGTEAFF.

This chain's CDR3 is CSGLVVYEQYF. CDR3 nucleotides: TGCAGTGGACTAGTGGTTTACGAGCAGTACTTC. J is TRBJ2-7 and V is TRBV20-1; tentatively, D is TRBD2 (6 bases). In germline, CDR1 is DFQATT, CDR2 SNEGSKA (reference sequence). The CDR3 totals 11 residues. V was pared by 7 bases and J by 4 bases, with 11 bases between.

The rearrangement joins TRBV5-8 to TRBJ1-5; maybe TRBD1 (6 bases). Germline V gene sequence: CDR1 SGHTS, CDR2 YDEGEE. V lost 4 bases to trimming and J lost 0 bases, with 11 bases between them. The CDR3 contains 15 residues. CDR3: CASSGGAYSNQPQHF. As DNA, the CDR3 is TGTGCCAGCAGCGGGGGGGCGTATAGCAATCAGCCCCAGCATTTT.

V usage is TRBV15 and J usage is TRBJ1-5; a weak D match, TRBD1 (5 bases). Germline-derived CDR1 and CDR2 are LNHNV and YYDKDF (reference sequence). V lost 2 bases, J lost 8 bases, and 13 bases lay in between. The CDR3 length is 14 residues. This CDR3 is CATSRTGVVEPQHF. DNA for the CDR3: TGTGCCACCAGCAGAACAGGTGTGGTCGAGCCCCAGCATTTT.

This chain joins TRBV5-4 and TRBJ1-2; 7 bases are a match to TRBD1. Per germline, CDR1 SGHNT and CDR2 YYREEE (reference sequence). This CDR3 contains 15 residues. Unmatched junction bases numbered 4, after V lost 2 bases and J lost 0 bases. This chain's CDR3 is CASSFYDRANYGYTF. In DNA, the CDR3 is TGTGCCAGCAGCTTCTATGACAGGGCTAACTATGGCTACACCTTC. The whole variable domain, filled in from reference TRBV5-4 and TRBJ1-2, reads ETGVTQSPTHLIKTRGQQVTLRCSSQSGHNTVSWYQQALGQGPQFIFQYYREEENGRGNFPPRFSGLQFPNYSSELNVNALELDDSALYLCASSFYDRANYGYTFGSGTRLTVV.

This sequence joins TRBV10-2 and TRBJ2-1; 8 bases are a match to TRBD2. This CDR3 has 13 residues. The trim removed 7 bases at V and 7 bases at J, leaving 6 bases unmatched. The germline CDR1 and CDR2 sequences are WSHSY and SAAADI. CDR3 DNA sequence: TGCGCCAGCAATCCTCGGGGGGGGAATGAGCAGTTCTTC. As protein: CASNPRGGNEQFF.